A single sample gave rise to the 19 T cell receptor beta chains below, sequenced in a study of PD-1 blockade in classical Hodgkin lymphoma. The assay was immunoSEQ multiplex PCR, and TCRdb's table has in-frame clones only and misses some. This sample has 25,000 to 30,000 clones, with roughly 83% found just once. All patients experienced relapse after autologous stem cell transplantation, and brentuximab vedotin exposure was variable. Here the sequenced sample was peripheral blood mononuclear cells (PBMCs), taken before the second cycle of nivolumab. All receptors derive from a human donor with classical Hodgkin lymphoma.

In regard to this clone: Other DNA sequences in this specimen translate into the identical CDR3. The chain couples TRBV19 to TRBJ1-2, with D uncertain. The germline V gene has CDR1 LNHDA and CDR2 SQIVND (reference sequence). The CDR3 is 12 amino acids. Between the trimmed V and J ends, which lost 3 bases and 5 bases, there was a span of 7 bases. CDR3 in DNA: TGTGCCAGTAGTATTCGTGGTTATGGCTACACCTTC. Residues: CASSIRGYGYTF.

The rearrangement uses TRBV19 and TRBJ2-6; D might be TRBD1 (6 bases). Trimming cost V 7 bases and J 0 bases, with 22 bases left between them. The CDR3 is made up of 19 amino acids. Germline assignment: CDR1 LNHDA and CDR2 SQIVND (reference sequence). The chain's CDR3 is CASKRGPRGTTSGANVLTF. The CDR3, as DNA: TGTGCCAGTAAACGTGGGCCCAGGGGAACAACCTCTGGGGCCAACGTCCTGACTTTC.

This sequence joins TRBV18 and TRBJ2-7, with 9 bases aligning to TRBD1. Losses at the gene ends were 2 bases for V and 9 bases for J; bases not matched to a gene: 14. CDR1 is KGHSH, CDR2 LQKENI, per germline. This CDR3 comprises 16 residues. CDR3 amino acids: CASSPGSGTGKDGQYF. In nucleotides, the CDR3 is TGTGCCAGCTCACCAGGGTCCGGGACAGGGAAGGACGGGCAGTACTTC.

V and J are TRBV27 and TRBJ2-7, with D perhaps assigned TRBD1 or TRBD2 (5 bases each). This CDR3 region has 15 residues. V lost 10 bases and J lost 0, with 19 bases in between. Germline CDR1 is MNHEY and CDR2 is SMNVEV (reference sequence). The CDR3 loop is CATSLGTSSSYEQYF. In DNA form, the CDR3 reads TGTGCCACCTCACTCGGGACGTCGAGCTCCTACGAGCAGTACTTC.

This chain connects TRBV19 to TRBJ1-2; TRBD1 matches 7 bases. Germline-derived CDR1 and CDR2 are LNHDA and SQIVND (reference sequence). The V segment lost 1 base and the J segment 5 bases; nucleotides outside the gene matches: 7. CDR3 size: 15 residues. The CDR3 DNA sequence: TGTGCCAGTAGTATAGGTGGGACAGTTTATTATGGCTACACCTTC. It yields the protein CASSIGGTVYYGYTF.

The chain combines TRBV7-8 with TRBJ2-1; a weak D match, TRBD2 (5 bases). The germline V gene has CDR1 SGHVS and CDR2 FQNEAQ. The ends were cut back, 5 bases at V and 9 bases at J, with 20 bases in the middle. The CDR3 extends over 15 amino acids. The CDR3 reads CASSRAGNQEGEQFF. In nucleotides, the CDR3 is TGTGCCAGCAGCCGGGCCGGGAATCAAGAAGGTGAGCAGTTCTTC.

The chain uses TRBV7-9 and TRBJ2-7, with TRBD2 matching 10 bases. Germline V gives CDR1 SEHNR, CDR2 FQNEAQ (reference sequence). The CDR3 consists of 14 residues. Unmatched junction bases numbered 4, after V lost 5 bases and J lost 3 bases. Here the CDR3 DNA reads TGTGCCAGCAGCGGCGGGACTAGCGTCTACGAGCAGTACTTC. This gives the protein CASSGGTSVYEQYF.

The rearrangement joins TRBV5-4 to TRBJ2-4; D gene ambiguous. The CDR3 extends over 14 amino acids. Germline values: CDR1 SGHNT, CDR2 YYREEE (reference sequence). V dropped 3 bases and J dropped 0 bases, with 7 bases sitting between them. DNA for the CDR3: TGTGCCAGCAGCTCCGCCATAGCCAAAAACATTCAGTACTTC. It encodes CASSSAIAKNIQYF.

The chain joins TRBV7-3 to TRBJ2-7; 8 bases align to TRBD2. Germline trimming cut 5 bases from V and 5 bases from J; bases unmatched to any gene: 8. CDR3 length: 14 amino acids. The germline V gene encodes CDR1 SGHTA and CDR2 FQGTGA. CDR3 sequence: CASSQRGRGNEQYF. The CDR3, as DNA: TGTGCCAGCAGCCAGCGGGGGCGCGGGAACGAGCAGTACTTC. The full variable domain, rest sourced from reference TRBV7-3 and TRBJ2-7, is GAGVSQTPSNKVTEKGKYVELRCDPISGHTALYWYRQSLGQGPEFLIYFQGTGAADDSGLPNDRFFAVRPEGSVSTLKIQRTERGDSAVYLCASSQRGRGNEQYFGPGTRLTVT.

Here the CDR3 reads CASSLRTGVNEKLFF. DNA of the CDR3: TGTGCCAGCAGTCTTCGGACAGGGGTGAATGAAAAACTGTTTTTT. This rearrangement joins TRBV28 to TRBJ1-4, with 9 bases lining up with TRBD1. The CDR3 totals 15 residues. Germline-derived CDR1 and CDR2 are MDHEN and SYDVKM. J gave up 5 bases and V 5 bases, and 6 bases lay outside the gene matches. Filled out from reference TRBV28 and TRBJ1-4, the complete variable domain reads DVKVTQSSRYLVKRTGEKVFLECVQDMDHENMFWYRQDPGLGLRLIYFSYDVKMKEKGDIPEGYSVSREKKERFSLILESASTNQTSMYLCASSLRTGVNEKLFFGSGTQLSVL.

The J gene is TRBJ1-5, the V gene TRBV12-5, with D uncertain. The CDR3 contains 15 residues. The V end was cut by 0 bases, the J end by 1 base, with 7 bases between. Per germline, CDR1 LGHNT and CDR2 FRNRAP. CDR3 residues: CASGLVPSSNQPQHF. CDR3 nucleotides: TGTGCTAGTGGTTTGGTACCGTCCAGCAATCAGCCCCAGCATTTT.

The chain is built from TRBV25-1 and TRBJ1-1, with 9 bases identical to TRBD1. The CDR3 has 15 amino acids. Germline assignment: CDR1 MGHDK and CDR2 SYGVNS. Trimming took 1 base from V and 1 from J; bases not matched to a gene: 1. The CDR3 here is CASSEWGQGNTEAFF. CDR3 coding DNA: TGTGCCAGCAGTGAATGGGGACAGGGGAACACTGAAGCTTTCTTT. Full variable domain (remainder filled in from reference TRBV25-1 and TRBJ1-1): EADIYQTPRYLVIGTGKKITLECSQTMGHDKMYWYQQDPGMELHLIHYSYGVNSTEKGDLSSESTVSRIRTEHFPLTLESARPSHTSQYLCASSEWGQGNTEAFFGQGTRLTVV.

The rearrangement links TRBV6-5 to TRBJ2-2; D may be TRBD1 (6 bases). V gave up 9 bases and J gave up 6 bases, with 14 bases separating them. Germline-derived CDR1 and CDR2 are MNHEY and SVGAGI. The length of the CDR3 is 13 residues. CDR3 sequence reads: CASLRQDSGELFF. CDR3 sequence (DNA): TGTGCCAGTCTGAGACAGGATTCCGGGGAGCTGTTTTTT.

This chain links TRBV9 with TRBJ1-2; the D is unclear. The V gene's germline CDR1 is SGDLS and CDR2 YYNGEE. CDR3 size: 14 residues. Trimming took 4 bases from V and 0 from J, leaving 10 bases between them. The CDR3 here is CASSRGLTNYGYTF. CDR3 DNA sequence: TGTGCCAGCAGCCGAGGACTTACTAACTATGGCTACACCTTC.

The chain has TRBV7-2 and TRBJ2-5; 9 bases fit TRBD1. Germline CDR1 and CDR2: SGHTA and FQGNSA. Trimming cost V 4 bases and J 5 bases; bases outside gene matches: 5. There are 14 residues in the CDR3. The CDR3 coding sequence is TGTGCCAGCAGCTCAGGGACAGGGTTCGAGACCCAGTACTTC. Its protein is CASSSGTGFETQYF.

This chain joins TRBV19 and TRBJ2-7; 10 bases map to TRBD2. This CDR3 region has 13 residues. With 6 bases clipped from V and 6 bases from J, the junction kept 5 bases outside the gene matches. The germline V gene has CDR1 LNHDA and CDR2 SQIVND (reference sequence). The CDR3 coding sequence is TGTGCCAGTAGGCGACTAGCGGGCGCCGAGCAGTACTTC. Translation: CASRRLAGAEQYF.

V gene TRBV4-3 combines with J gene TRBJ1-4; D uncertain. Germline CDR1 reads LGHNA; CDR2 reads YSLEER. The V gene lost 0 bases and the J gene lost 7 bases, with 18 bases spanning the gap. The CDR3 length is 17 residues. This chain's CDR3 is CASSQDAVRVGSEKLFF. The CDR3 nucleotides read TGCGCCAGCAGCCAAGATGCGGTGAGGGTAGGAAGTGAAAAACTGTTTTTT.

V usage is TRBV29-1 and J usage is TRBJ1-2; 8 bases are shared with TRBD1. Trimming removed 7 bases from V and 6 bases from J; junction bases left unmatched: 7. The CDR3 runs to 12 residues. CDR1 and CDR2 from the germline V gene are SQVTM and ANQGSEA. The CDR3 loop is CSGTDRAHGYTF. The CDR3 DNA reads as TGCAGCGGAACGGACAGGGCCCATGGCTACACCTTC. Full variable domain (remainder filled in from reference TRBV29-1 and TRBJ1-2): SAVISQKPSRDICQRGTSLTIQCQVDSQVTMMFWYRQQPGQSLTLIATANQGSEATYESGFVIDKFPISRPNLTFSTLTVSNMSPEDSSIYLCSGTDRAHGYTFGSGTRLTVV.

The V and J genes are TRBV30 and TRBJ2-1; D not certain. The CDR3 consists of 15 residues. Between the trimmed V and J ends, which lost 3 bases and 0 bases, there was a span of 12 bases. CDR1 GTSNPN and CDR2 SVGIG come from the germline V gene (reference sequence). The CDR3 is CAWSLGSGSYNEQFF. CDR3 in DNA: TGTGCCTGGAGCCTAGGGTCAGGCTCCTACAATGAGCAGTTCTTC.